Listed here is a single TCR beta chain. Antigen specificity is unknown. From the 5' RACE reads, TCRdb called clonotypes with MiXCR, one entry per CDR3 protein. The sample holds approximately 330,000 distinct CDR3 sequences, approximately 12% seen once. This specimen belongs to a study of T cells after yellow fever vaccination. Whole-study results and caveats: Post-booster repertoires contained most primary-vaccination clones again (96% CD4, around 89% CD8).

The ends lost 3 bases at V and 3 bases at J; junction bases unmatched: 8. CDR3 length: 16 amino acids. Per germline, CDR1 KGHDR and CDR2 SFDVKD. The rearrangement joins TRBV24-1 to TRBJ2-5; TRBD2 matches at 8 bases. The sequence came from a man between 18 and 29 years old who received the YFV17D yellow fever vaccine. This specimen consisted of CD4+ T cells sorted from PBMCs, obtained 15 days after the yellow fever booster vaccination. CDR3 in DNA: TGTGCCACCAGTGATCGTGCGGGGGGCCCGAAAGAGACCCAGTACTTC. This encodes CATSDRAGGPKETQYF.